This entry lists 16 T cell receptor beta chains sequenced from one sample in a study of blood T cells in healthy people across ages. Combining a sample-barcoded 5' primer with a J-beta primer mix, a second PCR ran for roughly 6 to 11 cycles. TCRdb processed the 5' RACE reads anew with MiXCR; each CDR3 protein has one entry. The top ten clones hold under 8.5% of a sample with over 1,200,000 distinct CDR3 sequences, 59% of them seen once. Material: blood. The receptors stem from a man between 18 and 29 years old in good health.

The chain employs TRBV20-1 and TRBJ2-1; either TRBD1 or TRBD2 may fit D (7 bases each). The J call may be wrong; the DNA end is better matched by TRBJ2-7. The germline gives CDR1 DFQATT, CDR2 SNEGSKA (reference sequence). This CDR3 is built from 17 residues. Here the CDR3 reads CSALRGWGGASYNEQYF. The CDR3 DNA reads TGCAGTGCTCTCAGGGGGTGGGGGGGAGCCTCCTACAATGAGCAGTACTTC.

At least ten counts were recorded for this clonotype. The chain couples TRBV7-2 to TRBJ1-2, with D perhaps TRBD1 (5 bases). The CDR3 length is 14 residues. V was pared by 5 bases and J by 0 bases, with 10 bases between. Germline V lookup: CDR1 SGHTA, CDR2 FQGNSA. CDR3 residues: CASSLDRTNYGYTF. CDR3 sequence (DNA): TGTGCCAGCAGCCTCGACAGAACTAACTATGGCTACACCTTC. Full variable domain (missing parts from reference TRBV7-2 and TRBJ1-2): GAGVSQSPSNKVTEKGKDVELRCDPISGHTALYWYRQSLGQGLEFLIYFQGNSAPDKSGLPSDRFSAERTGGSVSTLTIQRTQQEDSAVYLCASSLDRTNYGYTFGSGTRLTVV.

The chain carries TRBV6-2 or TRBV6-3 and TRBJ2-5, with 7 bases lining up with TRBD1. The closer fit of TRBJ2-7 to the DNA end suggests the J call may be wrong. The length of the CDR3 is 13 residues. Per the germline V gene, CDR1 is MNHEY and CDR2 is SVGEGT. DNA for the CDR3: TGTGCCAGTTGGCGACAGGGAAGGTACGAGCAGTACTTC. Protein: CASWRQGRYEQYF.

The rearrangement links TRBV6-5 to TRBJ2-1; 8 nucleotides align to TRBD1. The V gene end was trimmed by 5 bases and the J gene end by 6 bases; junction bases not matched to a gene: 6. CDR3 size: 14 residues. CDR1 MNHEY and CDR2 SVGAGI come from the germline V gene. The CDR3 sequence: CASSSQGARNEQFF. The CDR3, as DNA: TGTGCCAGCAGTAGTCAGGGGGCGCGCAATGAGCAGTTCTTC.

This clonotype was recorded only once. V and J are TRBV5-5 and TRBJ1-2; D possibly corresponds to TRBD1 (5 bases). Germline values: CDR1 SGHKS, CDR2 YYEKEE (reference sequence). This CDR3 spans 15 amino acids. The V end was cut by 0 bases, the J end by 3 bases, with 12 bases between. The CDR3 sequence: CASSLGGVTHYGYTF. The CDR3 coding sequence is TGTGCCAGCAGCTTGGGAGGGGTAACCCACTATGGCTACACCTTC.

This clonotype has just a few counts. The V and J genes are TRBV7-9 and TRBJ2-7; 7 positions match TRBD2. The CDR3 length is 12 residues. CDR1 is SEHNR and CDR2 is FQNEAQ in the germline V gene (reference sequence). V was clipped by 3 bases and J by 8 bases; unmatched bases: 4. CDR3 sequence reads: CASSLWEGKQYF. The CDR3 nucleotides read TGTGCCAGCAGCTTGTGGGAGGGTAAGCAGTACTTC. Variable domain in full (rest from reference TRBV7-9 and TRBJ2-7): DTGVSQNPRHKITKRGQNVTFRCDPISEHNRLYWYRQTLGQGPEFLTYFQNEAQLEKSRLLSDRFSAERPKGSFSTLEIQRTEQGDSAMYLCASSLWEGKQYFGPGTRLTVT.

This sequence joins TRBV6-2 or TRBV6-3 and TRBJ2-5, with D perhaps TRBD1 (5 bases). The tail of the sequence fits TRBJ2-7 better, so the J call may be wrong. The CDR3 runs 17 residues. Germline values: CDR1 MNHEY, CDR2 SVGEGT. Here the CDR3 DNA reads TGTGCCAGCAGTTACTCCTTTGGGGCAGGGTCGCGCTACGAGCAGTACTTC. Translated, it gives CASSYSFGAGSRYEQYF.

The chain carries TRBV7-2 and TRBJ1-2; D remains ambiguous. Trimming took off 3 bases at V and 6 bases at J, with 14 bases between the two ends. Germline values: CDR1 SGHTA, CDR2 FQGNSA. CDR3 size: 14 residues. CDR3 nucleotides: TGTGCCAGCAGCTTTCGACCCTCTGGTGATGGCTACACCTTC. Protein: CASSFRPSGDGYTF.

This clonotype was picked up one time. At one boundary the junction diverges from the germline segment, which might be a read error. The CDR3 sequence: CASQMSAGKGCTF. In DNA, the CDR3 is TGTGCCAGCCAAATGTCGGCAGGGAAGGGCTGCACCTTC. The chain carries TRBV12-3 or TRBV12-4 and TRBJ1-2; maybe TRBD1 (5 bases). The CDR3 has 13 residues.

The table lists this clonotype with a few counts. V and J are TRBV12-3 or TRBV12-4 and TRBJ2-6, with 8 positions matching TRBD1. The CDR3 length is 16 residues. With V trimmed by 6 bases and J by 0 bases, 4 bases remained unmatched. The CDR3: CASRLTGVSGANVLTF. The CDR3 DNA is TGTGCCAGCAGGTTGACAGGGGTCTCTGGGGCCAACGTCCTGACTTTC.

This chain's CDR3 is CASSQPLGTPNEKLFF. In nucleotides, the CDR3 is TGTGCCAGCAGTCAACCCCTCGGGACCCCTAATGAAAAACTGTTTTTT. The rearrangement links TRBV12-3 or TRBV12-4 to TRBJ1-4; possibly TRBD1 for D (5 bases). V was shortened by 5 bases and J by 3 bases, with 16 bases between the two germline ends. The CDR3 covers 16 residues.

Concerning this clonotype: One end of the junction is discordant with germline, which a read error may explain. The chain links TRBV7-6 to TRBJ2-1, with no clear D. The CDR3 contains 15 residues. Per the germline V gene, CDR1 is SGHVS and CDR2 is FNYEAQ. CDR3 residues: CASSLGYSSSNEQFF. The CDR3, as DNA: TGTGCCAGCAGTTTAGGTTACTCGTCTTCAAATGAGCAGTTCTTC. The full variable domain, rest sourced from reference TRBV7-6 and TRBJ2-1, is GAGVSQSPRYKVTKRGQDVALRCDPISGHVSLYWYRQALGQGPEFLTYFNYEAQQDKSGLPNDRFSAERPEGSISTLTIQRTEQRDSAMYRCASSLGYSSSNEQFFGPGTRLTVL.

Notes on this clonotype: At one of its ends the junction is not consistent with the germline gene, which may arise from a read error. J is TRBJ2-7 and V is TRBV5-5, with D possibly TRBD1 on 6 matching bases. CDR3 size: 15 residues. Germline CDR1 reads SGHKS; CDR2 reads YYEKEE (reference sequence). The CDR3 here is CASSIGTSLPYEQYF. The CDR3 bases are TGCGCCAGCAGCATCGGGACATCTCTCCCCTACGAGCAGTACTTC.

J is TRBJ2-3 and V is TRBV20-1, with TRBD2 matching over 8 bases. The CDR3 contains 13 residues. Trimming cost V 6 bases and J 3 bases; bases outside gene matches: 5. In germline, CDR1 is DFQATT, CDR2 SNEGSKA (reference sequence). The chain's CDR3 is CSALAGRTDTQYF. The CDR3 DNA follows: TGCAGTGCCTTAGCGGGGAGAACAGATACGCAGTATTTT.

This clonotype has only a few counts. V is TRBV7-6 and J is TRBJ2-1; the D gene could be TRBD1 or TRBD2 (5 bases each). The CDR3 extends over 12 amino acids. Germline CDR1 SGHVS, CDR2 FNYEAQ. The V end lost 4 bases, the J end lost 10 bases, and 11 bases lay between the germline ends. CDR3 region: CASSSPGPEQFF. The CDR3 bases are TGTGCCAGCAGCTCCCCGGGGCCGGAGCAGTTCTTC.

V usage is TRBV6-1 and J usage is TRBJ2-5; TRBD1 is a possible D gene (5 bases). The J call is doubtful: the DNA matches TRBJ2-7 better. The CDR3 spans 11 residues. Germline CDR1 and CDR2: MNHNS and SASEGT. The CDR3 reads CATKRGNEQYF. The CDR3 coding sequence is TGTGCCACCAAAAGGGGCAACGAGCAGTACTTC.